This TCR beta chain was recovered during a study of cytomegalovirus exposure and HLA in healthy donors. Across the study: Researchers found that approximately 77% of about 400 genotyped donors fell within the Caucasian-associated ancestry cluster. General study results and limits: Most of the TCR beta V segments (in an earlier analysis) were productive either about 90% or about 30% of the time. Association with HLA alleles at 0.05 false discovery rate was found for 16,951 TCR beta sequences in a later analysis. Cytomegalovirus-associated status was assigned to about 170 TCR beta chains.

The PCR made use of 60 Vbeta and 13 Jbeta primers. Data came from immunoSEQ multiplex PCR; TCRdb stores just in-frame clones and leaves some out. This sample carries 110,000 to 150,000 clones, roughly 80% of them seen once, and the ten largest clones take approximately 8.2%. The CDR3 consists of 14 residues. The V gene's germline CDR1 is SGHTA and CDR2 FQGTGA. Trimming shortened V by 5 bases and J by 5 bases, and 12 bases separated the two germline ends. Comments on this clone: The antigen is unknown.

The rearrangement uses TRBV7-3 and TRBJ2-2; D call uncertain. Sequencing was performed on PBMCs. This sequence was found in a woman between 45 and 65 years old in good health and CMV-seropositive. Here the CDR3 reads CASSLQMSTGELFF. CDR3 bases: TGTGCCAGCAGCCTCCAAATGAGTACCGGGGAGCTGTTTTTT. Complete variable domain (other parts from reference TRBV7-3 and TRBJ2-2): GAGVSQTPSNKVTEKGKYVELRCDPISGHTALYWYRQSLGQGPEFLIYFQGTGAADDSGLPNDRFFAVRPEGSVSTLKIQRTERGDSAVYLCASSLQMSTGELFFGEGSRLTVL.